This TCR beta chain originates from a study of post-analysis software for immune sequencing data (dated by TCRdb to the mid-2010s). General notes on the study: The recorded disease courses included relapsing-remitting, secondary progressive and progressive-relapsing multiple sclerosis, and some patients had no subtype annotation. The multiple sclerosis patient repertoires were compared with about a dozen previously published healthy control repertoires from donors aged 6 to 25 years. A subset of samples was prepared in parallel using single-end sample barcoding, then pooled and co-amplified after Illumina adapter ligation.

The library relied on PCR. The instrument given in TCRdb is Illumina HiSeq 2500. To reduce PCR and sequencing biases, unique molecular identifiers were built into the TCR beta cDNA libraries. Every 1 to 10 million input T cells yielded about 500,000 cDNA molecules, meaning each molecule approximated one T cell. The same protocol used for the earlier healthy control dataset was applied to prepare and sequence the patient libraries. Within a given batch, samples were prepared together, multiplexed and sequenced on the same HiSeq lane. On the authors' methods: Raw barcoded reads were processed with MIGEC, discarding single-read molecular identifier groups before consensus assembly and CDR3 extraction. VDJtools was used for post-analysis of the clonotype tables, and diversity was normalized by down-sampling every dataset to the size of the smallest sample. In repertoire overlap clustering, CDR3 amino acid sequences, but not nucleotide sequences, were matched to correct batch-related cross-sample contamination. The raw public data were reprocessed by TCRdb itself: fastp quality trimming at Q25, MiXCR clonotype calling, in-frame beta chains only. Every entry covers one CDR3 protein and lists the most common genes and DNA from its rows. None of the V and J calls come from the authors' own analysis; TCRdb made them. The sample table holds 400,000 to 500,000 distinct CDR3 sequences, of which 39% were seen once. The top ten constitute roughly 8.2% of the sample.

Turning to this clonotype: Its antigen remains undetermined. The sample holds no much larger clone one base away, and base qualities are not on file.

To demonstrate the VDJtools post-analysis software, the study profiled TCR beta repertoires from the peripheral blood of about a dozen young patients with multiple sclerosis. The patients with multiple sclerosis were children and adolescents between roughly 6 and 17 years of age. Study-wide conclusions, independent of this receptor: The multiple sclerosis patient group was slightly younger than the control group. Direct clustering with F measure showed strong co-clustering of samples prepared in the same batch, prompting a batch-effect correction. Multiple sclerosis patients had significantly lower normalized Chao1 diversity than controls, a result that suggests substantial peripheral T-cell clonal expansion. About five TRBV segments, including TRBV5-6, TRBV5-1 and TRBV20-1, were significantly more frequent in patients than controls.

The CDR3, from cysteine to phenylalanine, totals 15 residues. Only the CDR3 DNA is retained, 45 bases long and in frame from the first base. The CDR1 and CDR2 encoded by the germline V gene (reference sequence) are SSHAT and FNYEAQ. The sequenced material came from blood. This clonotype originated in a girl aged 2-9 years with multiple sclerosis. The chain is made from TRBV7-7 and TRBJ2-4; TRBD2 lines up with 7 middle nucleotides. The end of the DNA aligns better with TRBJ2-7, so the J call may be wrong. The nucleotide sequence is TGTGCCAGCAGCTTCGGGCGGGGGAGTCTCTACGAGCAGTACTTC. The encoded protein is CASSFGRGSLYEQYF.